The entry below gives a single TCR beta chain sequence along with its context. The antigen is not known. Clones were read by immunoSEQ multiplex PCR, and TCRdb kept only the in-frame ones, dropping some. The sample consists of approximately 50,000 clones, around 88% of them appearing once. This sample was included in a study of T cell responses to AZD1222 COVID-19 vaccine. Study-level findings and limits: The sample set comprised mostly white British donors with more females, and clonal diversity was possibly underestimated. Just six AZD1222 recipients were seropositive at baseline.

There are 18 residues in the CDR3. With 0 bases clipped from V and 1 base from J, the junction kept 10 bases outside the gene matches. Germline V gives CDR1 SGHRS, CDR2 YFSETQ. The receptor comes from an adult who received the AZD1222 COVID-19 vaccine. This sample comprised peripheral blood, obtained 28 days after the second AZD1222 dose. V usage is TRBV5-1 and J usage is TRBJ2-7; 10 bases map to TRBD2. The CDR3 region is CASSLAGSSGRQSYEQYF. CDR3 coding DNA: TGCGCCAGCAGCTTGGCCGGGTCTAGCGGGAGACAATCCTACGAGCAGTACTTC.